These 3 T cell receptor beta chains were sequenced from one sample in a study of T-cell reconstitution after alpha-beta-depleted transplantation in children. Unique molecular identifiers tagged the TCRbeta library. TCRdb used MiXCR to reprocess the PCR reads, holding one entry per CDR3 protein. This repertoire shows 150,000 to 250,000 distinct CDR3 sequences, approximately 15% found once; its top ten account for around 14%. The sample was PBMCs from the stem cell graft donor, taken from the stem cell graft. The receptor source for this set is a human donor who donated a stem cell graft to a child with acute lymphoblastic leukemia.

This clonotype was found many times. CDR3 sequence: CSARSLAGGSYNEQFF. CDR3 coding DNA: TGCAGTGCTAGAAGTCTAGCGGGAGGATCCTACAATGAGCAGTTCTTC. The J gene is TRBJ2-1, the V gene TRBV20-1; 11 bases map to TRBD2. CDR3 size: 16 residues. CDR1 is DFQATT, CDR2 SNEGSKA, per germline (reference sequence). V lost 2 bases and J lost 1; bases outside the gene matches: 4.

This clonotype was picked up many times. The genes are TRBV5-1 and TRBJ1-4; D unresolved. The CDR3 spans 14 residues. Germline V gene data show CDR1 as SGHRS and CDR2 as YFSETQ. The V end was cut by 4 bases, the J end by 8 bases, with 15 bases between. As DNA, the CDR3 is TGCGCCAGCAGCGGGATCGGAAGAGACGAAAAACTGTTTTTT. This codes for CASSGIGRDEKLFF.

This clonotype was counted many times. The genes are TRBV12-3 or TRBV12-4 and TRBJ2-7; 9 bases match TRBD1. V lost 5 bases and J lost 5; bases outside the gene matches: 7. CDR3 size: 14 residues. The CDR3 spells CASSLTGGVDEQYF. The DNA of the CDR3 is TGTGCCAGCAGTCTCACAGGGGGCGTAGACGAGCAGTACTTC.